This T cell receptor (beta chain) is from a study of blood T cell repertoires in COVID-19 (TCRdb year 2020). Background on the whole study: Samples covering the acute and convalescent phases of COVID-19 were provided by collaborators in the United States, Italy and Spain. The prospective study material was composed of cDNA or gDNA derived from T cells, B-cell-depleted T cells, or PBMCs. The dataset comprised deeply sampled blood TCRbeta repertoires from subjects exposed to, actively infected with, or recovered from COVID-19. The repertoires were made available in a free public database intended to serve as a resource for research on the immune response to SARS-CoV-2. The samples were drawn from two sources: the first 160 participants of the ongoing ImmuneRACE study, and 1,000 to 1,500 subjects contributed by 6 global collaborators. A de-identified subject ID, COVID-19 status, age in years and sex were almost always included in the sample metadata. HLA class I and class II types, where available, came from metadata supplied by the sample provider rather than from assay-based typing.

About this clone: Its antigen remains unidentified. Per-base quality was not reported, and no clone a single base away is much larger than it.

The immunoSEQ Assay, a bias-controlled multiplex PCR, was used to amplify TCRbeta CDR3 regions from genomic DNA. On the study's bioinformatics: The number of nucleated cells in each sample was estimated from the amplification of reference gene primers within the assay. To quantify the absolute abundance of each unique TCRbeta CDR3 rearrangement, sequence reads were collapsed and filtered. For each sample, productive Simpson clonality was calculated as the square root of Simpson's diversity index across productive rearrangements. The immuneACCESS repertoire file appears here via TCRdb, limited to in-frame rearrangements. These files lack a portion of the clones; in checked studies, under half of the deficit traces to unresolved V genes, and the cause of the others is not known. Clone size and the V and J calls come from that table; the DNA yielded D and trimming. Here the sample has about 63,000 clones; roughly 76% occur a single time. About 50% of the sample comes from the top ten.

Whole blood was collected in K2EDTA tubes by collaborating institutions according to the institutions' own protocols. For TCRbeta analysis, collaborators shipped samples as frozen whole blood, isolated PBMCs, or DNA extracted from either of those sample types. General findings and caveats noted by the study authors: How much clinical and demographic metadata was included differed by source and by participant, and the metadata was provided uncurated.

The clonotype originates from a woman of 80 years or more with acute or convalescent COVID-19. The specimen sequenced was peripheral blood.

The CDR3 corresponds to CASSLAKSTGSSYEQYF. At the DNA level, the sequence is TGTGCCAGCAGCTTAGCGAAGTCGACGGGGTCCTCCTACGAGCAGTACTTC. The receptor chain draws on TRBV7-9 and TRBJ2-7; the D gene is possibly TRBD2, with 5 bases matching. At the junction V is shortened by 0 bases and J by 0 bases, with 15 bases in between. CDR1 and CDR2 were assigned from the germline V gene (reference sequence) as SEHNR and FQNEAQ. The CDR3 spans 17 residues, from the cysteine through the phenylalanine. Only the CDR3 DNA stays, 51 bases, in frame from base 1. The CDR3 plus the reference TRBV7-9 and TRBJ2-7 genes for the other parts give the full variable domain: DTGVSQNPRHKITKRGQNVTFRCDPISEHNRLYWYRQTLGQGPEFLTYFQNEAQLEKSRLLSDRFSAERPKGSFSTLEIQRTEQGDSAMYLCASSLAKSTGSSYEQYFGPGTRLTVT.